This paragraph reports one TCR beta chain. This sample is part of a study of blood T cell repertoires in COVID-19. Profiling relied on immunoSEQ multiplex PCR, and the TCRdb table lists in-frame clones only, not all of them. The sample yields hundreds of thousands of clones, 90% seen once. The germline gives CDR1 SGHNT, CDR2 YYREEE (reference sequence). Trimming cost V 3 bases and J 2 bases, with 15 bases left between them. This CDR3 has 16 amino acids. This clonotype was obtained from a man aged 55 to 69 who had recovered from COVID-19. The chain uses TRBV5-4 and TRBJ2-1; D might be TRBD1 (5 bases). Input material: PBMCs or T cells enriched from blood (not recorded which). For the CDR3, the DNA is TGTGCCAGCAGCTGGGGTGGCGGACAAGCCTACAATGAGCAGTTCTTC. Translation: CASSWGGGQAYNEQFF.